These 27 T cell receptor beta chains came from one sample sequenced in a study of blood T cell repertoires in COVID-19. The table came from immunoSEQ multiplex PCR; TCRdb's copy has only in-frame clones and leaves some out. The data show 30,000 to 45,000 clones, with around 86% seen just once and 5.5% to 7.5% held by the top ten. The sample consisted of peripheral blood. These receptors all stem from a human donor in a cohort sampled during active COVID-19.

V gene TRBV7-9 combines with J gene TRBJ2-7; no clear D. CDR3 length: 11 residues. Trimming took off 5 bases at V and 0 bases at J, with 2 bases between the two ends. Germline V CDR1 and CDR2: SEHNR, FQNEAQ (reference sequence). The CDR3 here is CASSRSYEQYF. The CDR3, as DNA: TGTGCCAGCAGCCGCTCCTACGAGCAGTACTTC.

The chain employs TRBV19 and TRBJ2-2; TRBD1 aligns across 8 bases. This CDR3 has 17 amino acids. V lost 5 bases to trimming and J lost 7 bases; unmatched junction nucleotides: 15. Germline V gene sequence: CDR1 LNHDA, CDR2 SQIVND (reference sequence). Here the CDR3 DNA reads TGTGCCAGTAGTGACCCCCAGGGGGCTAGCCTGATCGGGGAGCTGTTTTTT. Protein sequence: CASSDPQGASLIGELFF.

The DNA of the CDR3 is TGTGCCAGCACGTCTAGCACAGATACGCAGTATTTT. This sequence encodes CASTSSTDTQYF. This rearrangement joins TRBV28 to TRBJ2-3; D gene uncertain. Trimming pared 7 bases from V and 0 bases from J, leaving 5 bases between. Germline values: CDR1 MDHEN, CDR2 SYDVKM. The CDR3 loop spans 12 amino acids.

The rearrangement joins TRBV5-6 to TRBJ1-4, with D uncertain. The germline V gene encodes CDR1 SGHDT and CDR2 YYEEEE. The V end was cut by 1 base, the J end by 7 bases, with 8 bases between. The CDR3 is 13 amino acids. CDR3 DNA sequence: TGTGCCAGCAGCTTGCGGAGGCGTGAAAAACTGTTTTTT. Amino acids: CASSLRRREKLFF. The variable domain in full, completed from reference TRBV5-6 and TRBJ1-4, reads DAGVTQSPTHLIKTRGQQVTLRCSPKSGHDTVSWYQQALGQGPQFIFQYYEEEERQRGNFPDRFSGHQFPNYSSELNVNALLLGDSALYLCASSLRRREKLFFGSGTQLSVL.

The rearrangement uses TRBV28 and TRBJ1-1; no definite D call. Trimming cost V 1 base and J 7 bases, with 4 bases left between them. The CDR3 is 11 residues long. Germline CDR1 and CDR2: MDHEN and SYDVKM. As DNA, the CDR3 is TGTGCCAGCAGTTTATCCGGTGAAGCTTTCTTT. This encodes CASSLSGEAFF.

The CDR3 loop reads CASSPPSRNRAYNEQFF. The CDR3 DNA follows: TGTGCCAGCTCACCTCCCTCCCGTAACAGGGCCTACAATGAGCAGTTCTTC. V is TRBV18 and J is TRBJ2-1; perhaps TRBD1 as D (6 bases). Looked up from germline, CDR1 is KGHSH and CDR2 is LQKENI. Trimming pared 3 bases from V and 2 bases from J, leaving 17 bases between. The CDR3 is 17 amino acids.

The V call is TRBV20-1, the J call TRBJ2-5; no clear D gene. The germline CDR1 and CDR2 sequences are DFQATT and SNEGSKA (reference sequence). V shed 3 bases and J shed 3 bases, with 5 bases lying between them. The CDR3 contains 11 residues. CDR3 residues: CSASTEETQYF. The CDR3 DNA is TGCAGTGCTAGCACAGAAGAGACCCAGTACTTC.

In this sample, this clone turned up a few times. The chain has TRBV7-2 and TRBJ1-6; 7 positions match TRBD1. Germline CDR1 reads SGHTA; CDR2 reads FQGNSA. There are 14 residues in the CDR3. The junction had 3 bases not matched to a gene; V was cut back by 3 bases and J by 7 bases. This CDR3 reads CASSLVQGNSPLHF. The DNA for the CDR3 is TGTGCCAGCAGCTTGGTACAGGGGAATTCACCCCTCCACTTT. Full variable domain (outside the CDR3, taken from reference TRBV7-2 and TRBJ1-6): GAGVSQSPSNKVTEKGKDVELRCDPISGHTALYWYRQSLGQGLEFLIYFQGNSAPDKSGLPSDRFSAERTGGSVSTLTIQRTQQEDSAVYLCASSLVQGNSPLHFGNGTRLTVT.

The chain links TRBV11-2 to TRBJ2-5; TRBD1 aligns across 12 bases. The germline gives CDR1 SGHAT, CDR2 FQNNGV. The CDR3 is 15 residues long. V was pared by 6 bases and J by 5 bases, with 7 bases of the junction left unmatched. CDR3 loop: CASRPGQGALETQYF. In nucleotides, the CDR3 is TGTGCCAGCAGACCGGGACAGGGGGCCTTGGAGACCCAGTACTTC. The full variable domain, in which reference TRBV11-2 and TRBJ2-5 provide the parts outside the CDR3, is EAGVAQSPRYKIIEKRQSVAFWCNPISGHATLYWYQQILGQGPKLLIQFQNNGVVDDSQLPKDRFSAERLKGVDSTLKIQPAKLEDSAVYLCASRPGQGALETQYFGPGTRLLVL.

The V gene is TRBV30, the J gene TRBJ2-6; the match to TRBD2 covers 8 bases. Germline loops: CDR1 GTSNPN, CDR2 SVGIG (reference sequence). This CDR3 contains 16 residues. DNA for the CDR3: TGTGCTCGGACGGGCCGGGGGGGCGCTGGGGCCAACGTCCTGACTTTC. Its translation is CARTGRGGAGANVLTF.

The chain combines TRBV9 with TRBJ2-2; TRBD1 might be the D (6 bases). V was shortened by 3 bases and J by 5 bases, with 14 bases between the two germline ends. Germline loops: CDR1 SGDLS, CDR2 YYNGEE. This CDR3 is 15 amino acids long. For the CDR3, the DNA is TGTGCCAGCAGCGCCCCCCAGGGGAGAACCGGGGAGCTGTTTTTT. It translates to CASSAPQGRTGELFF. The complete variable domain, with remaining parts taken from reference TRBV9 and TRBJ2-2, reads DSGVTQTPKHLITATGQRVTLRCSPRSGDLSVYWYQQSLDQGLQFLIQYYNGEERAKGNILERFSAQQFPDLHSELNLSSLELGDSALYFCASSAPQGRTGELFFGEGSRLTVL.

The gene calls are TRBV6-5 and TRBJ1-1, with D perhaps matching TRBD1 (5 bases). The ends were cut back, 5 bases at V and 4 bases at J, with 11 bases in the middle. CDR1 and CDR2 from the germline V gene are MNHEY and SVGAGI. This CDR3 region has 13 residues. CDR3 loop: CASSPQVRTEAFF. The CDR3 DNA reads TGTGCCAGCAGTCCACAGGTCCGCACTGAAGCTTTCTTT.

This chain uses TRBV2 with TRBJ2-1; D may be TRBD2 (7 bases). The CDR3 extends over 15 amino acids. Germline V gene lookup returns CDR1 SNHLY and CDR2 FYNNEI. Trimming cost V 7 bases and J 2 bases, with 15 bases left between them. The CDR3 region has the DNA TGTGCCAGCACCGAGGGGGGGCACCCCTACAATGAGCAGTTCTTC. Translated: CASTEGGHPYNEQFF.

The chain is built from TRBV5-4 and TRBJ2-3, with 8 nucleotides matching TRBD1. V trimming: 4 bases; J trimming: 4 bases; junction bases outside the gene matches: 5. Germline V CDR1 and CDR2: SGHNT, YYREEE (reference sequence). The CDR3 is 14 residues long. The CDR3 nucleotides read TGTGCCAGCAGCAAGGACAGGGCCGCAGATACGCAGTATTTT. This gives the protein CASSKDRAADTQYF.

The rearrangement links TRBV23-1 to TRBJ1-5, with 7 bases aligning to TRBD1. TRBV23-1 qualifies as an ORF whose function is uncertain. The CDR3 has 15 residues. V shed 4 bases and J 4 bases; nucleotides not matched to a gene: 7. The CDR3, as DNA: TGCGCCAGCAGTCGCACGGACAGGCGGAATCAGCCCCAGCATTTT. It specifies CASSRTDRRNQPQHF.

The chain employs TRBV6-1 and TRBJ2-2, with 7 nucleotides matching TRBD2. Germline V gives CDR1 MNHNS, CDR2 SASEGT. This CDR3 is 14 amino acids long. V lost 1 base, J lost 8 bases, and 4 bases stayed unmatched. CDR3 DNA sequence: TGTGCCAGCAGTGAAGAAAGGGGAGGGGGGGAGCTGTTTTTT. It specifies CASSEERGGGELFF.

By share, this clone ranks as large. The chain couples TRBV2 to TRBJ1-1; D may be TRBD1 (5 bases). Looked up from germline, CDR1 is SNHLY and CDR2 is FYNNEI. Trimming cost V 4 bases and J 0 bases, with 18 bases left between them. The CDR3 consists of 17 residues. The CDR3 here is CASSGTRGKTVNTEAFF. The CDR3 coding sequence is TGTGCCAGCAGTGGGACTAGGGGCAAGACAGTGAACACTGAAGCTTTCTTT. The whole variable domain, remainder taken from reference TRBV2 and TRBJ1-1, is EPEVTQTPSHQVTQMGQEVILRCVPISNHLYFYWYRQILGQKVEFLVSFYNNEISEKSEIFDDQFSVERPDGSNFTLKIRSTKLEDSAMYFCASSGTRGKTVNTEAFFGQGTRLTVV.

This clone appeared a few times. This rearrangement joins TRBV7-9 to TRBJ1-5; possibly TRBD1 for D (6 bases). Looked up from germline, CDR1 is SEHNR and CDR2 is FQNEAQ (reference sequence). Trimming took off 2 bases at V and 5 bases at J, with 10 bases between the two ends. The CDR3 is made up of 14 amino acids. The CDR3 here is CASSLLGADQPQHF. The CDR3 DNA follows: TGTGCCAGCAGCTTACTGGGGGCAGATCAGCCCCAGCATTTT.

In nucleotides, the CDR3 is TGTGCCAGCAGCCCCGGCACTAGCGGAAACAATGAGCAGTTCTTC. The encoded protein is CASSPGTSGNNEQFF. The rearrangement joins TRBV5-4 to TRBJ2-1; 8 bases are a match to TRBD2. The CDR3 is 15 amino acids. In germline, CDR1 is SGHNT, CDR2 YYREEE (reference sequence). Trimming at V came to 4 bases and at J to 5 bases, leaving 8 bases not matched to a gene.

J is TRBJ2-1 and V is TRBV3-1 (or the pseudogene TRBV3-2); perhaps TRBD1 as D (6 bases). The V end lost 2 bases, the J end lost 7 bases, and 15 bases lay between the germline ends. CDR3 length: 15 residues. Germline V gene sequence: CDR1 LGHDT, CDR2 YNNKEL (reference sequence). In DNA form, the CDR3 reads TGTGCCAGCAGCCAACGTGACACTAGGGGGAATGAGCAGTTCTTC. Amino acid sequence: CASSQRDTRGNEQFF.

The gene calls are TRBV4-3 and TRBJ2-7; 7 nucleotides line up with TRBD1. The CDR3 covers 15 residues. V shed 1 base, J shed 5 bases, and the junction held 8 bases outside the gene matches. The germline V gene has CDR1 LGHNA and CDR2 YSLEER. CDR3 region: CASSQVIRGINEQYF. The CDR3 DNA follows: TGCGCCAGCAGCCAAGTTATCAGGGGGATTAACGAGCAGTACTTC.

The chain joins TRBV7-8 to TRBJ1-4, with D uncertain. Germline loops: CDR1 SGHVS, CDR2 FQNEAQ. The V end was cut by 5 bases, the J end by 13 bases, with 14 bases between. This CDR3 is 12 amino acids long. The CDR3 nucleotides are TGTGCCAGCAGCCTTGACAACACCGGACTGTTTTTT. Residues: CASSLDNTGLFF.

This rearrangement joins TRBV19 to TRBJ2-1; TRBD2 matches at 8 bases. V shed 6 bases, J shed 5 bases, and the junction held 15 bases outside the gene matches. The CDR3 is 17 residues long. CDR1 is LNHDA and CDR2 is SQIVND in the germline V gene (reference sequence). DNA for the CDR3: TGTGCCAGTAGACCCTCGAAAATAGCGGGACCAGACAATGAGCAGTTCTTC. Encoded protein: CASRPSKIAGPDNEQFF.

The V and J genes are TRBV5-4 and TRBJ2-7; the D gene is possibly TRBD2 (5 bases). With 7 bases removed from V and 0 bases from J, the gap between germline ends came to 17 bases. Germline V lookup: CDR1 SGHNT, CDR2 YYREEE (reference sequence). The CDR3 extends over 15 amino acids. CDR3 nucleotides: TGTGCCAGCCGAACTAGGGAAGGGAGCTCCTACGAGCAGTACTTC. Translated: CASRTREGSSYEQYF.

This chain joins TRBV19 and TRBJ1-6; D perhaps matches TRBD1 (5 bases). CDR3 size: 14 residues. The germline V gene encodes CDR1 LNHDA and CDR2 SQIVND (reference sequence). V was pared by 4 bases and J by 10 bases, with 14 bases between. The CDR3 sequence: CASSTGREESPLHF. The DNA for the CDR3 is TGTGCCAGTAGTACCGGCAGGGAAGAATCACCCCTCCACTTT.

This clone was picked up one time. The rearrangement joins TRBV4-3 to TRBJ1-2; 7 bases match TRBD1. With V trimmed by 4 bases and J by 7 bases, 6 bases remained unmatched. This CDR3 region has 13 residues. Germline CDR1 reads LGHNA; CDR2 reads YSLEER. CDR3 DNA: TGCGCCAGCAGCCCCGGGAGACAGGGTGGCTACACCTTC. It is translated as CASSPGRQGGYTF.

The gene calls are TRBV4-1 and TRBJ2-2; 10 positions agree with TRBD2. V shed 4 bases, J shed 7 bases, and the junction held 9 bases outside the gene matches. CDR1 is MGHRA and CDR2 is YSYEKL in the germline V gene. The CDR3 length is 16 residues. The CDR3 loop reads CASSPRASGSLGELFF. The CDR3 DNA follows: TGCGCCAGCAGCCCGCGGGCTAGCGGGAGTCTCGGGGAGCTGTTTTTT.